A selection of T cell receptor beta chains follows, all from one sample in a study of T and B cells in COVID-19 patients. TCRdb re-derived calls from the multiplex PCR reads in MiXCR, one entry per CDR3 protein. This table has about 5,000 distinct CDR3 sequences, about a fifth appearing once. Sequenced input: blood. These receptors were obtained from a human donor with active COVID-19. Each CDR3 is given with its conserved first and last residue. A D gene is named only where the DNA matches it firmly. Clone size is shown for a subset of rows, as once, few, many or a class of expanded clone.

v_call	clone_size	j_call	d_call	cdr3_aa	cdr3_nt
TRBV29-1	few	TRBJ2-1	TRBD1	CSAPGQGHNEQFF	TGCAGCGCCCCGGGACAGGGGCACAATGAGCAGTTCTTC
TRBV19	large	TRBJ2-3	TRBD2	CASRRTSGGGGTDTQYF	TGTGCCAGTAGAAGGACTAGCGGGGGTGGGGGCACAGATACGCAGTATTTT
TRBV11-2	.	TRBJ2-1	.	CASSLQEGRGEQFF	TGTGCCAGCAGCTTACAGGAGGGCAGGGGTGAGCAGTTCTTC
TRBV7-9	few	TRBJ2-5	.	CASSLAQPKTQYF	TGTGCCAGCAGCTTAGCCCAGCCTAAGACCCAGTACTTC
TRBV6-2/TRBV6-3	few	TRBJ2-7	.	CASSYQSYTGRTWDSYEQYF	TGTGCCAGCAGTTACCAATCATATACAGGACGGACATGGGATTCCTACGAGCAGTACTTC
TRBV6-6	medium-sized	TRBJ2-1	.	CALSRPPRYNEQFF	TGTGCCCTCAGTAGGCCCCCGCGATACAATGAGCAGTTCTTC
TRBV19	medium-sized	TRBJ1-2	TRBD1	CASSPPGQGKVYGYTF	TGTGCCAGTAGTCCTCCGGGACAGGGGAAAGTCTATGGCTACACCTTC
TRBV6-5	medium-sized	TRBJ2-3	.	CASNSPLGTDTQYF	TGTGCCAGCAACTCGCCCCTGGGCACAGATACGCAGTATTTT
TRBV20-1	.	TRBJ2-2	TRBD2	CSARLAGATGELFF	TGCAGTGCTAGACTAGCGGGGGCCACCGGGGAGCTGTTTTTT
TRBV18	medium-sized	TRBJ2-3	TRBD1	CASSPGTGGPRRPFFTQYF	TGTGCCAGCTCACCAGGGACAGGTGGTCCCAGACGCCCGTTTTTTACGCAGTATTTT
TRBV6-5	.	TRBJ2-7	.	CASSLRSGAYEQYF	TGTGCCAGCAGCTTACGGAGTGGGGCCTACGAGCAGTACTTC
TRBV7-2	.	TRBJ2-1	.	CASSLFTGRGLPDNEQFF	TGTGCCAGCAGCTTATTTACCGGGAGAGGTTTACCCGACAATGAGCAGTTCTTC
TRBV29-1	large	TRBJ2-7	.	CSVRLRQDAHEQYF	TGCAGCGTTAGACTCAGACAAGATGCCCACGAGCAGTACTTC
TRBV12-3/TRBV12-4	few	TRBJ1-5	TRBD1	CASSGGQGGWQPQHF	TGTGCCAGCAGTGGGGGACAGGGAGGATGGCAGCCCCAGCATTTT
TRBV6-1	medium-sized	TRBJ2-5	.	CASSEAKGRRVRQETQYF	TGTGCCAGCAGTGAAGCGAAGGGTAGGCGGGTACGACAAGAGACCCAGTACTTC
TRBV5-4	medium-sized	TRBJ2-1	TRBD1	CASSEGTGINNEQFF	TGTGCCAGCAGCGAGGGGACAGGGATAAACAATGAGCAGTTCTTC
TRBV6-6	.	TRBJ1-5	.	CASTGFPSNQPQHF	TGTGCCTCGACGGGTTTCCCGAGCAATCAGCCCCAGCATTTT
TRBV7-3	.	TRBJ2-2	TRBD1	CASSLGQGRIGTPGELFF	TGTGCCAGCAGCCTCGGACAGGGGAGAATCGGAACACCGGGGGAGCTGTTTTTT
TRBV30	medium-sized	TRBJ2-7	.	CAWSSRVYEQYF	TGTGCCTGGAGTAGCCGGGTTTACGAGCAGTACTTC
TRBV7-9	many	TRBJ1-5	.	CASSLLEQTNQPQHF	TGTGCCAGCAGCTTATTAGAACAGACTAATCAGCCCCAGCATTTT
TRBV5-4	medium-sized	TRBJ2-5	.	CAISRGRQETQYF	TGTGCCATCTCGAGGGGCCGTCAAGAGACCCAGTACTTC
TRBV7-9	few	TRBJ1-5	TRBD1	CASSPPGTGINPQHF	TGTGCCAGCAGCCCCCCCGGGACAGGGATCAACCCCCAGCATTTT
TRBV6-1	many	TRBJ1-2	.	CASSEMGLIGYTF	TGTGCCAGCAGTGAAATGGGACTGATCGGCTACACCTTC
TRBV6-5	.	TRBJ1-5	TRBD1	CASSYSPGGDQPQHF	TGTGCCAGCAGTTACTCGCCAGGGGGCGATCAGCCCCAGCATTTT
TRBV6-5	.	TRBJ2-2	TRBD2	CASSSGLAVTGELFF	TGTGCCAGCAGTTCGGGACTAGCGGTCACCGGGGAGCTGTTTTTT
TRBV4-3	.	TRBJ2-3	.	CASSQDSTDTQYF	TGCGCCAGCAGTCAAGACTCCACAGATACGCAGTATTTT
TRBV7-3	once	TRBJ2-5	.	CASSLDHWAGQETQYF	TGTGCCAGCAGCTTAGATCATTGGGCCGGACAAGAGACCCAGTACTTC